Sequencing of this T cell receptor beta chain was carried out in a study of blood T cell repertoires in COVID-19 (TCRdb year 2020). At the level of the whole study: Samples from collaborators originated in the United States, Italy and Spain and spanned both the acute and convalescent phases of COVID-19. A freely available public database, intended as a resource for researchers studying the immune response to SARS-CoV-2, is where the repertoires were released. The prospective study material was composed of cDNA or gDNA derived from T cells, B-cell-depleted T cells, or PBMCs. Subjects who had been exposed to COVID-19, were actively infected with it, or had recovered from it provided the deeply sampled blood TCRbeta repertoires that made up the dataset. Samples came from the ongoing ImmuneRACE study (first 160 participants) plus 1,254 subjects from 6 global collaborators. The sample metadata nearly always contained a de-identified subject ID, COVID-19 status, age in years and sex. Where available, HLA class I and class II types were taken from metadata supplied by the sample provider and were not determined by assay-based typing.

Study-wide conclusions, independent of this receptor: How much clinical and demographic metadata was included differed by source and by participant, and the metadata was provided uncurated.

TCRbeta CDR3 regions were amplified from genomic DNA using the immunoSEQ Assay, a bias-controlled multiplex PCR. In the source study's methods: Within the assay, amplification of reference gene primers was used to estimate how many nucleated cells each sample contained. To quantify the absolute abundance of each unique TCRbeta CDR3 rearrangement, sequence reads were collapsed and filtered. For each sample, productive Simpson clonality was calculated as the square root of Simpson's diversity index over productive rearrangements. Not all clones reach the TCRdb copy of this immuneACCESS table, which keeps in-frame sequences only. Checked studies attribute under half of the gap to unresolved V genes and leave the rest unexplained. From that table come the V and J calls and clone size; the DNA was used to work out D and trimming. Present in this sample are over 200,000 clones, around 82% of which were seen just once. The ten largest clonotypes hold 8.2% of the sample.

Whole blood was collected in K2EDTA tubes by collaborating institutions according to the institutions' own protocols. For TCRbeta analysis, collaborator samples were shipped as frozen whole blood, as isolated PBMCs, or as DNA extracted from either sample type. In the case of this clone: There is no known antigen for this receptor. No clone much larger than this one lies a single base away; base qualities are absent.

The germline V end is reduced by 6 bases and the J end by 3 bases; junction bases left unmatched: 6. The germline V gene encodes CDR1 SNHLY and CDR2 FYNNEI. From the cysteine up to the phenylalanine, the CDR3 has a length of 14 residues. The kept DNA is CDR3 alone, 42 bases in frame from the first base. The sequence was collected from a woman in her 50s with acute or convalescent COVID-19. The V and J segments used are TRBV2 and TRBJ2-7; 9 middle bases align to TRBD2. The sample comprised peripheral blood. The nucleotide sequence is TGTGCCAGCAGAAGGACTAGCGACCACTACGAGCAGTACTTC. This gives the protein CASRRTSDHYEQYF. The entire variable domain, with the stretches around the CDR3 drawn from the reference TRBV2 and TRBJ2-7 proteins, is EPEVTQTPSHQVTQMGQEVILRCVPISNHLYFYWYRQILGQKVEFLVSFYNNEISEKSEIFDDQFSVERPDGSNFTLKIRSTKLEDSAMYFCASRRTSDHYEQYFGPGTRLTVT.